This T cell receptor (beta chain) was identified during a study of blood T cell repertoires in COVID-19. Study background: PBMCs, B-cell-depleted T cells, or T cells were the source of the cDNA or gDNA that made up the material.

Clones were read by immunoSEQ multiplex PCR, and TCRdb kept only the in-frame ones, dropping some. The sample shows tens of thousands of clones, 80% to 90% of them seen only once. Germline CDR1 and CDR2: SGHNT and YYREEE (reference sequence). The CDR3 runs to 15 residues. With 0 bases removed from V and 2 bases from J, the gap between germline ends came to 10 bases. The sequenced sample consisted of peripheral blood. V and J are TRBV5-4 and TRBJ2-3; D may be TRBD2 (6 bases). This TCR derives from a human donor in a cohort sampled during active COVID-19. The CDR3, as DNA: TGTGCCAGCAGCTTGGCTAAGCGGGTCACAGATACGCAGTATTTT. Amino acids: CASSLAKRVTDTQYF.